Listed here are 31 T cell receptor beta chains from one sample, sequenced in a study of blood T cell repertoires in COVID-19. Clones were sequenced by immunoSEQ multiplex PCR, and TCRdb holds only the in-frame ones, with some missing. The sample has 110,000 or so clones; roughly 84% are singletons. The specimen was peripheral blood. All receptors derive from a woman aged 40 to 50 with acute or convalescent COVID-19.

The chain couples TRBV9 to TRBJ2-3; 10 nucleotides align to TRBD2. Germline trimming cut 4 bases from V and 4 bases from J; bases unmatched to any gene: 9. The CDR3 loop spans 16 amino acids. The germline V gene encodes CDR1 SGDLS and CDR2 YYNGEE. CDR3 amino acids: CASSRTHGLAADTQYF. The CDR3 nucleotides read TGTGCCAGCAGCCGCACCCATGGACTAGCGGCAGATACGCAGTATTTT. The full variable domain, completed using reference TRBV9 and TRBJ2-3, is DSGVTQTPKHLITATGQRVTLRCSPRSGDLSVYWYQQSLDQGLQFLIQYYNGEERAKGNILERFSAQQFPDLHSELNLSSLELGDSALYFCASSRTHGLAADTQYFGPGTRLTVL.

This chain joins TRBV7-8 and TRBJ2-6, with a possible D match to TRBD1 (5 bases). CDR1 SGHVS and CDR2 FQNEAQ come from the germline V gene. The V end lost 3 bases, the J end lost 1 base, and 7 bases lay between the germline ends. The CDR3 runs 15 residues. This CDR3 reads CASSFRTSGANVLTF. In nucleotides, the CDR3 is TGTGCCAGCAGCTTCCGGACATCTGGGGCCAACGTCCTGACTTTC.

This chain joins TRBV4-1 and TRBJ2-2, with TRBD1 matching 10 bases. Germline V lookup: CDR1 MGHRA, CDR2 YSYEKL. The CDR3 extends over 16 amino acids. The trim removed 2 bases at V and 4 bases at J, leaving 4 bases unmatched. The CDR3 loop is CASSQYRDRGTGELFF. DNA for the CDR3: TGCGCCAGCAGCCAATACCGGGACAGGGGCACCGGGGAGCTGTTTTTT.

The V call is TRBV5-5, the J call TRBJ1-5; TRBD1 is a possible D gene (6 bases). CDR1 is SGHKS, CDR2 YYEKEE, per germline (reference sequence). The CDR3 contains 16 residues. V was trimmed by 4 bases and J by 4 bases, leaving 18 bases between them. The CDR3 DNA reads as TGTGCCAGCAGCCAAATGCCAGGACAGCCTAATCAGCCCCAGCATTTT. Its translation: CASSQMPGQPNQPQHF.

The chain uses TRBV18 and TRBJ1-6; D is ambiguous. Looked up from germline, CDR1 is KGHSH and CDR2 is LQKENI. This CDR3 contains 16 residues. Trimming stripped 3 bases from V and 5 bases from J, with 14 bases between. As DNA, the CDR3 is TGTGCCAGCTCACCTACAGTGGCTCGGAATAATTCACCCCTCCACTTT. Protein sequence: CASSPTVARNNSPLHF.

This chain connects TRBV9 to TRBJ1-3; D is unresolved. The ends were cut back, 4 bases at V and 0 bases at J, with 8 bases in the middle. Germline loops: CDR1 SGDLS, CDR2 YYNGEE. The CDR3 consists of 14 residues. The CDR3 nucleotides read TGTGCCAGCAGCCCCCTCCTCTCTGGAAACACCATATATTTT. Translated, it gives CASSPLLSGNTIYF.

The chain couples TRBV19 to TRBJ1-6; the match to TRBD1 covers 8 bases. The CDR3 length is 15 residues. Germline values: CDR1 LNHDA, CDR2 SQIVND (reference sequence). V was pared by 10 bases and J by 8 bases, with 13 bases of the junction left unmatched. The CDR3 region is CATHPTTGVDSPLHF. CDR3 DNA: TGTGCCACCCACCCTACGACAGGGGTTGATTCACCCCTCCACTTT.

The chain uses TRBV14 and TRBJ1-2, with unresolved D. Germline V gene sequence: CDR1 SGHDN, CDR2 FVKESK. V lost 2 bases and J 4 bases, leaving 14 bases between the germline ends. The length of the CDR3 is 15 residues. DNA of the CDR3: TGTGCCAGCAGCCAATATTCAGGAAAAGGCTATGGCTACACCTTC. This sequence encodes CASSQYSGKGYGYTF.

The chain is built from TRBV12-3 or TRBV12-4 and TRBJ2-3; D is unclear. The CDR3 contains 12 residues. Deletions cut 7 bases from V and 2 bases from J, with 7 bases between. Here the CDR3 DNA reads TGTGCCAGCACCCTTTCCACAGATACGCAGTATTTT. Encoded protein: CASTLSTDTQYF.

This clone turned up a few times. The chain has TRBV3-1 (or the pseudogene TRBV3-2) and TRBJ1-2, with D perhaps TRBD1 (5 bases). Trimming left V 4 bases short and J 7 bases short, with 13 bases between. The CDR3 has 13 residues. The germline gives CDR1 LGHDT, CDR2 YNNKEL (reference sequence). CDR3 coding DNA: TGTGCCAGCAGCCCGAGTGGGGGGGGTGGCTACACCTTC. Its protein is CASSPSGGGGYTF.

By sample share, this clone is medium-sized (0.01 to 0.1%). J is TRBJ1-1 and V is TRBV11-2, with 7 bases matching TRBD1. The V segment lost 5 bases and the J segment 4 bases; nucleotides outside the gene matches: 10. Per the germline V gene, CDR1 is SGHAT and CDR2 is FQNNGV. The CDR3 spans 15 residues. In DNA, the CDR3 is TGTGCCAGCAGCGCAACAGGGGCTGGGAGCACTGAAGCTTTCTTT. Its protein product is CASSATGAGSTEAFF.

This clone was seen once. The chain links TRBV30 to TRBJ1-5; 7 nucleotides line up with TRBD1. Trimming cost V 5 bases and J 4 bases; bases outside gene matches: 5. The CDR3 is made up of 13 amino acids. Per germline, CDR1 GTSNPN and CDR2 SVGIG (reference sequence). CDR3 sequence reads: CAWDAGGNQPQHF. The DNA of the CDR3 is TGTGCCTGGGATGCAGGGGGGAATCAGCCCCAGCATTTT.

V usage is TRBV27 and J usage is TRBJ2-5; 8 bases fit TRBD1. V shed 7 bases, J shed 1 base, and the junction held 5 bases outside the gene matches. The CDR3 extends over 14 amino acids. The germline CDR1 and CDR2 sequences are MNHEY and SMNVEV (reference sequence). CDR3 sequence (DNA): TGTGCCAGCAAGGGCAGGGGGCGCCAAGAGACCCAGTACTTC. Protein product: CASKGRGRQETQYF.

The chain recombines TRBV7-9 with TRBJ2-7; 8 bases are shared with TRBD2. The trim removed 5 bases at V and 3 bases at J, leaving 9 bases unmatched. The CDR3 runs to 15 residues. Germline assignment: CDR1 SEHNR and CDR2 FQNEAQ (reference sequence). This CDR3 reads CASSPREGGDYEQYF. CDR3 bases: TGTGCCAGCAGCCCCCGGGAGGGCGGGGACTACGAGCAGTACTTC.

CDR3 loop: CASSMANQPQHF. CDR3 bases: TGTGCCAGTAGTATGGCCAATCAGCCCCAGCATTTT. The rearrangement uses TRBV19 and TRBJ1-5; D ambiguous. CDR1 LNHDA and CDR2 SQIVND come from the germline V gene (reference sequence). CDR3 length: 12 residues. V was clipped by 3 bases and J by 3 bases, with 3 bases between them.

This sequence joins TRBV5-6 and TRBJ2-7, with D possibly being TRBD1 (6 bases). Between the trimmed V and J ends, which lost 6 bases and 0 bases, there was a span of 13 bases. CDR1 and CDR2 from the germline V gene are SGHDT and YYEEEE. This CDR3 comprises 14 residues. The CDR3 region is CASISRGYSYEQYF. Here the CDR3 DNA reads TGTGCCAGCATCTCCAGGGGTTACTCCTACGAGCAGTACTTC.

CDR3 in amino acids: CASSPTGSGNSPLHF. CDR3 DNA: TGTGCCAGCTCACCAACAGGGTCGGGTAATTCACCCCTCCACTTT. The V gene is TRBV18, the J gene TRBJ1-6; the D gene is possibly TRBD1 (6 bases). Trimming cost V 2 bases and J 6 bases, with 11 bases left between them. CDR1 is KGHSH and CDR2 is LQKENI in the germline V gene. The CDR3 is made up of 15 amino acids.

V usage is TRBV4-2 and J usage is TRBJ2-1, with 10 bases aligning to TRBD2. The V and J ends lost 0 bases and 0 bases, in that order; junction bases with no gene match: 5. This CDR3 is built from 18 residues. Germline V gene lookup returns CDR1 LGHNA and CDR2 YNFKEQ. The chain's CDR3 is CASSQEGAGGSSYNEQFF. In DNA form, the CDR3 reads TGTGCCAGCAGCCAAGAGGGAGCGGGGGGGAGCTCCTACAATGAGCAGTTCTTC.

In its sample, this clone was seen a few times. The rearrangement links TRBV28 to TRBJ2-1; 8 nucleotides match TRBD2. Trimming removed 5 bases from V and 5 bases from J; junction bases left unmatched: 11. This CDR3 is built from 16 residues. CDR1 is MDHEN and CDR2 is SYDVKM in the germline V gene. This CDR3 is CASSAWGGGTDNEQFF. For the CDR3, the DNA is TGTGCCAGCAGTGCCTGGGGCGGGGGGACCGACAATGAGCAGTTCTTC.

J is TRBJ2-5 and V is TRBV10-3; TRBD2 matches at 10 bases. The CDR3 length is 18 residues. J was trimmed by 4 bases and V by 4 bases; bases with no gene match: 15. Germline lookup yields CDR1 ENHRY and CDR2 SYGVKD. The CDR3 loop is CAISAKLGLASSGETQYF. For the CDR3, the DNA is TGTGCCATCAGTGCAAAATTGGGACTAGCGTCTTCGGGAGAGACCCAGTACTTC.

This rearrangement joins TRBV7-9 to TRBJ1-1; D is perhaps TRBD1 (6 bases). This CDR3 comprises 14 residues. CDR1 and CDR2 from the germline V gene are SEHNR and FQNEAQ (reference sequence). V lost 2 bases and J 4 bases, leaving 11 bases between the germline ends. CDR3 bases: TGTGCCAGCAGCTTACCACAGGGACGCACTGAAGCTTTCTTT. Translated, it gives CASSLPQGRTEAFF.

The chain is built from TRBV21-1 and TRBJ2-2; TRBD1 is taken as the D call from the table, unchecked against the DNA. TRBV21-1 is shown as a pseudogene. The CDR3 has 18 residues. CDR3 nucleotides: TGTGCCAGCAGCAAAGGCCAATCGGCAGGGTCGAACACCGGGGAGCTGTTTTTT. Translating it yields CASSKGQSAGSNTGELFF.

V and J are TRBV7-9 and TRBJ2-3; TRBD1 is a possible D gene (6 bases). V lost 4 bases, J lost 1 base, and 12 bases lay in between. The germline V gene encodes CDR1 SEHNR and CDR2 FQNEAQ (reference sequence). The CDR3 is 15 residues long. In nucleotides, the CDR3 is TGTGCCAGCAGCTCCAGGGGTAGGGGCACAGATACGCAGTATTTT. Translated: CASSSRGRGTDTQYF. The entire variable domain, with the rest obtained from reference TRBV7-9 and TRBJ2-3, is as follows: DTGVSQNPRHKITKRGQNVTFRCDPISEHNRLYWYRQTLGQGPEFLTYFQNEAQLEKSRLLSDRFSAERPKGSFSTLEIQRTEQGDSAMYLCASSSRGRGTDTQYFGPGTRLTVL.

The V and J genes are TRBV3-1 (or the pseudogene TRBV3-2) and TRBJ1-4; 7 bases map to TRBD1. This CDR3 has 16 residues. Germline V gives CDR1 LGHDT, CDR2 YNNKEL (reference sequence). Germline trimming cut 0 bases from V and 5 bases from J; bases unmatched to any gene: 6. The CDR3 reads CASSQDFNRGNEKLFF. The CDR3 DNA sequence: TGTGCCAGCAGCCAAGATTTCAACAGGGGCAATGAAAAACTGTTTTTT.

The chain recombines TRBV7-2 with TRBJ2-3; 7 bases are shared with TRBD1. V gave up 1 base and J gave up 3 bases; unmatched junction bases: 4. The CDR3 length is 15 residues. CDR1 is SGHTA, CDR2 FQGNSA, per germline. DNA for the CDR3: TGTGCCAGCAGCTTAGTAGGGACAGTGACAGATACGCAGTATTTT. Translation: CASSLVGTVTDTQYF.

The chain couples TRBV5-8 to TRBJ2-3; D might be TRBD1 (6 bases). Germline CDR1 is SGHTS and CDR2 is YDEGEE. Trimming cost V 4 bases and J 0 bases, with 12 bases left between them. The CDR3 contains 15 residues. The CDR3 spells CASSNGTSSTDTQYF. The DNA for the CDR3 is TGTGCCAGCAGCAACGGGACAAGCAGCACAGATACGCAGTATTTT. The entire variable domain, with the rest obtained from reference TRBV5-8 and TRBJ2-3, is as follows: EAGVTQSPTHLIKTRGQQATLRCSPISGHTSVYWYQQALGLGLQFLLWYDEGEERNRGNFPPRFSGRQFPNYSSELNVNALELEDSALYLCASSNGTSSTDTQYFGPGTRLTVL.

This chain joins TRBV19 and TRBJ1-1; D possibly corresponds to TRBD1 (5 bases). This CDR3 is built from 13 residues. Trimming removed 5 bases at V and 4 bases at J, with 11 bases between. From germline, CDR1 is LNHDA and CDR2 SQIVND (reference sequence). For the CDR3, the DNA is TGTGCCAGTAGTGCGGGGGTAGGCACTGAAGCTTTCTTT. This gives the protein CASSAGVGTEAFF.

The chain combines TRBV5-1 with TRBJ2-1; the match to TRBD2 covers 13 bases. The CDR3 is 16 amino acids. Germline CDR1 reads SGHRS; CDR2 reads YFSETQ. Trimming removed 3 bases from V and 7 bases from J; junction bases left unmatched: 7. CDR3 DNA sequence: TGCGCCAGCAGCTCCGGACTAGCGGGGGTGTTGAATGAGCAGTTCTTC. Encoded protein: CASSSGLAGVLNEQFF.

V is TRBV4-1 and J is TRBJ2-1, with D possibly TRBD2 on 7 matching bases. Per germline, CDR1 MGHRA and CDR2 YSYEKL. The CDR3 loop spans 13 amino acids. Trimming removed 4 bases from V and 14 bases from J, with 18 bases in between. The CDR3 protein is CASSLEWRGREFF. The CDR3 DNA follows: TGCGCCAGCAGCCTTGAATGGCGGGGGCGAGAGTTCTTC.

The chain recombines TRBV5-1 with TRBJ2-7, with D unresolved. CDR3 length: 13 residues. Trimming took 5 bases from V and 5 from J, leaving 14 bases between them. The V gene's germline CDR1 is SGHRS and CDR2 YFSETQ. This chain's CDR3 is CASRAPGSHEQYF. CDR3 DNA sequence: TGCGCCAGCAGGGCTCCGGGTTCCCACGAGCAGTACTTC. The whole variable domain, remainder taken from reference TRBV5-1 and TRBJ2-7, is KAGVTQTPRYLIKTRGQQVTLSCSPISGHRSVSWYQQTPGQGLQFLFEYFSETQRNKGNFPGRFSGRQFSNSRSEMNVSTLELGDSALYLCASRAPGSHEQYFGPGTRLTVT.

The rearrangement joins TRBV10-3 to TRBJ1-1; no definite D call. Trimming cost V 2 bases and J 2 bases, with 6 bases left between them. Germline CDR1 is ENHRY and CDR2 is SYGVKD. The CDR3 spans 13 residues. The CDR3 DNA sequence: TGTGCCATCAGTGAGACGCGAAACACTGAAGCTTTCTTT. Its translation: CAISETRNTEAFF.